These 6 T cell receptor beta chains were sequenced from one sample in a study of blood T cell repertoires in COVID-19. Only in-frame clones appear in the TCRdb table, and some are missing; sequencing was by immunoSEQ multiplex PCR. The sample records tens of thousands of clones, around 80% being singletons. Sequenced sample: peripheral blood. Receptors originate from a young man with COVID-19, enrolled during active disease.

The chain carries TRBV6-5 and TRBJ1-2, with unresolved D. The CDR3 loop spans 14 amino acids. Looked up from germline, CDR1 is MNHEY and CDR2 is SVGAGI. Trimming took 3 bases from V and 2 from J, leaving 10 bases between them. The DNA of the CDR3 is TGTGCCAGCAGTTATCAGGCCCCGAACTATGGCTACACCTTC. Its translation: CASSYQAPNYGYTF.

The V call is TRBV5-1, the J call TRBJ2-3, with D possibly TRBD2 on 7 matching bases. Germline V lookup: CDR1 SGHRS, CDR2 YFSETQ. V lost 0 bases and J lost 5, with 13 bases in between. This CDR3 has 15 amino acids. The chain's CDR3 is CASSLEGGSRDTQYF. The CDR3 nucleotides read TGCGCCAGCAGCTTGGAGGGGGGGAGTAGAGATACGCAGTATTTT.

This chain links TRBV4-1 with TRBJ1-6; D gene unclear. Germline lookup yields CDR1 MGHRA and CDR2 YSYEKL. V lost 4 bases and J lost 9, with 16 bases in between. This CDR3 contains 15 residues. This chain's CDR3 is CASSPKVGVTSPLHF. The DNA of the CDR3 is TGCGCCAGCAGCCCAAAGGTAGGAGTCACTTCACCCCTCCACTTT.

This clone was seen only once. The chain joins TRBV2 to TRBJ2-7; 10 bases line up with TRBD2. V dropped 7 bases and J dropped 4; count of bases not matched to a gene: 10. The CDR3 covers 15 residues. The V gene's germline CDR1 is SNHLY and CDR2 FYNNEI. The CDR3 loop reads CASTFVAGGLYEQYF. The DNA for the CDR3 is TGTGCCAGCACCTTTGTAGCGGGGGGCCTTTACGAGCAGTACTTC.

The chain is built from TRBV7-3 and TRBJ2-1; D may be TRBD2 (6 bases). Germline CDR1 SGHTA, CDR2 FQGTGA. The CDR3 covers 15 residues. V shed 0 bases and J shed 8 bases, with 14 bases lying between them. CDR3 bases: TGTGCCAGCAGCTTAACGTTAGGGGAGGAAGATGAGCAGTTCTTC. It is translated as CASSLTLGEEDEQFF.

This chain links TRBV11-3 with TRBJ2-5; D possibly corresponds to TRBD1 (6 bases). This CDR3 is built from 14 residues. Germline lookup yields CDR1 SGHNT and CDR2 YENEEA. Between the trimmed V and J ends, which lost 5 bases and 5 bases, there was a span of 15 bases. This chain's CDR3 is CASSEPGTGETQYF. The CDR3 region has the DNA TGTGCCAGCAGCGAACCGGGAACAGGGGAGACCCAGTACTTC.